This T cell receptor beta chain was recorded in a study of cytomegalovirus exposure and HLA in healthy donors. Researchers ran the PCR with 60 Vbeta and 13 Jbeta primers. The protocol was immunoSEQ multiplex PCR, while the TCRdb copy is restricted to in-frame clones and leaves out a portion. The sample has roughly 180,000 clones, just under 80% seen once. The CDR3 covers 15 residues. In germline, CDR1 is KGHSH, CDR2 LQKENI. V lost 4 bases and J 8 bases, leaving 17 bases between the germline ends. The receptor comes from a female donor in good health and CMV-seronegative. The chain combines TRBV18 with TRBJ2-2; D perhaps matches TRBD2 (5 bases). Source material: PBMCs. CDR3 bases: TGTGCCAGCTCACGGATCCAAGTAGCGACTGGGGAGCTGTTTTTT. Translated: CASSRIQVATGELFF.